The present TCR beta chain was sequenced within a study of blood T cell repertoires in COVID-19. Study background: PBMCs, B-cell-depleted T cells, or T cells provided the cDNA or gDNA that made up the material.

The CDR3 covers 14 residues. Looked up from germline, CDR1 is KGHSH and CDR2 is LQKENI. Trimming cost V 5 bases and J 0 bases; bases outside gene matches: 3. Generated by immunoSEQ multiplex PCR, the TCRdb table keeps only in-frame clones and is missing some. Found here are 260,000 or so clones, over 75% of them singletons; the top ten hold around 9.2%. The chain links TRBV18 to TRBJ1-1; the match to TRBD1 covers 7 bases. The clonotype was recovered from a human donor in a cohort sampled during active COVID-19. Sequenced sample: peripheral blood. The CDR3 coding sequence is TGTGCCAGCTCATTACAGGGGTTGAACACTGAAGCTTTCTTT. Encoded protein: CASSLQGLNTEAFF.